This note documents a single T cell receptor beta chain sequence. As yet, its antigen is unknown. These data come from a study of CXCR3-negative and CXCR3-positive naive CD8 T cells. The study, taken as a whole, reports: Upon cryopreservation, CXCR3 expression partially decreased, and most assays used fresh PBMCs. Comparison of naive cells showed more hydrophobic TRB CDR3s in CXCR3-positive than in CXCR3-negative naive cells.

This CDR3 comprises 17 residues. Germline assignment: CDR1 MDHEN and CDR2 SYDVKM. UMI-tagged TRB cDNA libraries were built via 5' RACE. TCRdb reprocessed the 5' RACE reads and keeps a single row for each CDR3 protein, giving no DNA. The repertoire table contains some 140,000 distinct CDR3 sequences. V is TRBV28 and J is TRBJ2-7; TCRdb's assignment of TRBD1 cannot be checked, as there is no DNA. The source is a human donor in good health. Some clones in this sample may be carry-over from other donors' samples. What was sequenced was naive CXCR3+ CD8+ T cells from blood. The subset here: CD45RO-CCR7+CD27+CD95- naive CD8+ T cells expressing CXCR3 (TNR3+). The CDR3 loop reads CASSTHAKGVRSYEQYF.